This T cell receptor (beta chain) was recorded in a study of T-cell memory formation after mild COVID-19. This clonotype was detected only a few times. The antigen remains undetermined. In TCRdb, the 5' RACE reads were re-called with MiXCR into one record per CDR3 protein. Here the sample spans roughly 250,000 distinct CDR3 sequences, roughly 15% being singletons. V lost 4 bases and J 2 bases, leaving 13 bases between the germline ends. The germline CDR1 and CDR2 sequences are KGHDR and SFDVKD. This CDR3 contains 15 residues. Study-wide points: For contracting clones, CD4+ ones sat mainly in CM and EM, CD8+ in EMRA.

Material for sequencing was PBMCs or a T cell subset sorted from them (not recorded which). This TCR was sampled from a man in his late teens or twenties who had mild COVID-19 (a few samples of this study predate the infection). Cell type and time point are not known. The chain links TRBV24-1 to TRBJ1-2; possibly TRBD1 for D (6 bases). The CDR3 protein is CATSDRDRTNYGYTF. The CDR3 region has the DNA TGTGCCACCAGTGACCGTGACAGGACCAACTATGGCTACACCTTC.